These 17 T cell receptor beta chains came from one sample sequenced in a study of T-cell reconstitution after alpha-beta-depleted transplantation in children. Unique molecular identifiers were incorporated during preparation of the TCRbeta library. MiXCR was run by TCRdb on the PCR reads, yielding one entry per CDR3 protein. The table shows roughly 82,000 distinct CDR3 sequences, with around 14% occurring only once. The source was PBMCs, mostly from graft donor cells, collected 180 days after TCRalphabeta/CD19-depleted stem cell transplant. These receptors were obtained from a male patient aged 2 to 9 who had a stem cell transplant for acute lymphoblastic leukemia, so the T cells may come from the graft donor.

This clonotype appeared many times. V and J are TRBV10-3 and TRBJ2-5; 13 nucleotides agree with TRBD2. The V and J ends lost 11 bases and 5 bases, in that order; junction bases with no gene match: 8. The germline CDR1 and CDR2 sequences are ENHRY and SYGVKD. The CDR3 length is 14 residues. CDR3 nucleotide sequence: TGTGCCTCCCGAACTAGCGGGAGGGCTGAGACCCAGTACTTC. This gives the protein CASRTSGRAETQYF.

J is TRBJ2-7 and V is TRBV11-2; perhaps TRBD1 as D (8 bases). CDR3 length equals 18 residues. Germline V CDR1 and CDR2: SGHAT, FQNNGV. Trimming removed 5 bases from V and 3 bases from J, with 26 bases in between. CDR3 protein: CASSHGQGKTSKNYEQYF. The CDR3 nucleotides are TGTGCCAGCAGCCACGGACAGGGCAAGACTAGCAAGAACTACGAGCAGTACTTC.

This clonotype was picked up a small number of times. DNA of the CDR3: TGTGCCAGCGTTAGGGAGACAGCTGGGACCGGGGAGCTGTTTTTT. Its translation: CASVRETAGTGELFF. The V and J genes are TRBV5-6 and TRBJ2-2; D tentatively reads TRBD1 or TRBD2 (5 bases each). This CDR3 is built from 15 residues. Trimming left V 7 bases short and J 5 bases short, with 18 bases between. Germline V lookup: CDR1 SGHDT, CDR2 YYEEEE.

The table lists this clonotype with a few counts. The chain employs TRBV24-1 and TRBJ2-1; D is unclear. The CDR3 runs to 16 residues. Germline V gene sequence: CDR1 KGHDR, CDR2 SFDVKD. V was clipped by 3 bases and J by 0 bases, with 11 bases between them. The CDR3: CATSDPKSSSYNEQFF. The CDR3 DNA follows: TGTGCCACCAGTGATCCTAAAAGCAGCTCCTACAATGAGCAGTTCTTC.

CDR3: CASSPGQMNTEAFF. The CDR3, as DNA: TGTGCCAGCAGCCCTGGACAGATGAACACTGAAGCTTTCTTT. The rearrangement links TRBV3-1 to TRBJ1-1; weak D call: TRBD1 (6 bases). V lost 4 bases and J 0 bases, leaving 9 bases between the germline ends. The CDR3 runs 14 residues. Germline V gene sequence: CDR1 LGHDT, CDR2 YNNKEL (reference sequence).

The chain combines TRBV14 with TRBJ1-1; D is perhaps TRBD1 (5 bases). V shed 5 bases and J shed 8 bases, with 9 bases lying between them. The CDR3 covers 11 residues. CDR1 is SGHDN, CDR2 FVKESK, per germline. The CDR3 region is CASSWGGEAFF. The DNA for the CDR3 is TGTGCCAGCAGCTGGGGGGGAGAAGCTTTCTTT.

This clonotype was seen more than once but under ten times. The chain recombines TRBV28 with TRBJ1-5; no firm D call. The V gene lost 1 base and the J gene lost 5 bases, with 9 bases spanning the gap. Germline V lookup: CDR1 MDHEN, CDR2 SYDVKM. The CDR3 extends over 14 amino acids. In DNA, the CDR3 is TGTGCCAGCAGTTTATTTTACATGGATCAGCCCCAGCATTTT. Its protein product is CASSLFYMDQPQHF.

A few counts support this clonotype. The CDR3 loop is CASTSQGRTGELFF. CDR3 DNA: TGTGCCAGCACGTCACAGGGAAGGACCGGGGAGCTGTTTTTT. This rearrangement joins TRBV6-1 to TRBJ2-2, with D perhaps matching TRBD1 (6 bases). Germline V CDR1 and CDR2: MNHNS, SASEGT. The CDR3 length is 14 residues. V was pared by 7 bases and J by 5 bases, with 14 bases between.

The table lists this clonotype with a few counts. The J gene is TRBJ2-7, the V gene TRBV7-6; D remains unclear. Looked up from germline, CDR1 is SGHVS and CDR2 is FNYEAQ. V dropped 5 bases and J dropped 4 bases, with 18 bases sitting between them. There are 15 residues in the CDR3. CDR3: CASSPSKLILYEQYF. The CDR3 nucleotides read TGTGCCAGCAGCCCCTCAAAGCTTATCCTATACGAGCAGTACTTC.

This clonotype was counted ten times or more. This chain uses TRBV4-1 with TRBJ2-5, with 11 bases aligning to TRBD2. The germline V gene encodes CDR1 MGHRA and CDR2 YSYEKL. The length of the CDR3 is 16 residues. The trim removed 4 bases at V and 4 bases at J, leaving 8 bases unmatched. Here the CDR3 reads CASSRVAGGLGETQYF. CDR3 nucleotides: TGCGCCAGCAGCCGGGTAGCGGGGGGGCTCGGAGAGACCCAGTACTTC.

The V gene is TRBV20-1, the J gene TRBJ1-5; unclear D gene. Germline V gene data show CDR1 as DFQATT and CDR2 as SNEGSKA (reference sequence). Trimming left V 5 bases short and J 1 base short, with 15 bases between. The CDR3 loop spans 15 amino acids. CDR3 loop: CSASLKGRSNQPQHF. DNA of the CDR3: TGCAGTGCTTCCCTCAAGGGTCGGAGCAATCAGCCCCAGCATTTT.

The rearrangement uses TRBV10-3 and TRBJ2-3; TRBD2 aligns across 7 bases. Germline V gene lookup returns CDR1 ENHRY and CDR2 SYGVKD. The CDR3 is 16 amino acids. Trimming cost V 0 bases and J 4 bases; bases outside gene matches: 7. The CDR3 loop is CAISESRAGEPDTQYF. The CDR3 nucleotides read TGTGCCATCAGTGAGTCACGGGCGGGAGAACCAGATACGCAGTATTTT.

This clonotype was seen only a few times. The genes are TRBV20-1 and TRBJ2-3; perhaps TRBD2 as D (6 bases). The CDR3 runs 15 residues. V lost 0 bases and J 3 bases, leaving 13 bases between the germline ends. Germline CDR1 and CDR2: DFQATT and SNEGSKA (reference sequence). This chain's CDR3 is CSARDVGTPTDTQYF. CDR3 nucleotides: TGCAGTGCTAGAGATGTGGGGACTCCAACAGATACGCAGTATTTT.

The chain combines TRBV4-2 with TRBJ2-7, with D maybe TRBD2 (5 bases). Trimming left V 0 bases short and J 2 bases short, with 11 bases between. This CDR3 has 15 residues. CDR1 is LGHNA and CDR2 is YNFKEQ in the germline V gene. The CDR3 bases are TGTGCCAGCAGCCAAGAAAATCGGCGGGCCTACGAGCAGTACTTC. Residues: CASSQENRRAYEQYF.

J is TRBJ2-5 and V is TRBV24-1; 10 positions match TRBD1. The trim removed 4 bases at V and 5 bases at J, leaving 9 bases unmatched. The CDR3 contains 16 residues. From germline, CDR1 is KGHDR and CDR2 SFDVKD. CDR3 nucleotides: TGTGCCACCAGTGAGACTGACAGGGGGCGCCGGGAGACCCAGTACTTC. Its translation is CATSETDRGRRETQYF.

CDR3 nucleotide sequence: TGTGCCAGCAGACAGAACGAACAGGGGGGCGGCTACACCTTC. This sequence encodes CASRQNEQGGGYTF. V and J are TRBV6-1 and TRBJ1-2; 8 nucleotides match TRBD1. J gave up 8 bases and V 6 bases, and 11 bases lay outside the gene matches. Germline V gene sequence: CDR1 MNHNS, CDR2 SASEGT. The CDR3 is 14 amino acids.

This clonotype has a single count. One end of the junction fails to match germline, which may point to a read error. The chain is built from TRBV7-7 and TRBJ2-1, with D possibly TRBD1 on 5 matching bases. The CDR3 length is 14 residues. CDR1 SSHAT and CDR2 FNYEAQ come from the germline V gene (reference sequence). The CDR3 spells CASSPGAHYNEQFF. As DNA, the CDR3 is TGTGCTAGCAGCCCTGGGGCTCACTACAATGAGCAGTTCTTC.